This T cell receptor beta chain is from a study of T cells in Graves' hyperthyroidism and ophthalmopathy. Trimming at V came to 0 bases and at J to 11 bases, leaving 6 bases not matched to a gene. Germline V gives CDR1 SGHRS, CDR2 YFSETQ. The CDR3 loop spans 13 amino acids. Amplification yielded TCR beta CDR3 regions, with RNA transcripts as the source. With the HTBI primer set, the TCR CDR3 went through a first round of RT-PCR. TCRdb re-called the multiplex PCR reads through MiXCR, storing one row per CDR3 protein. The sample holds about 380,000 distinct CDR3 sequences, roughly 20% seen once. Source material: blood. The TCR sequence derives from a man aged 18 to 30 with Graves' ophthalmopathy. The chain has TRBV5-1 and TRBJ1-2, with TRBD1 matching over 8 bases. CDR3 nucleotides: TGCGCCAGCAGCTTGGCCCCGACAGGGGCTTACACCTTC. Residues: CASSLAPTGAYTF.